The next 25 T cell receptor beta chains were all read from a single sample in a study of Ad26.COV2.S vaccination and SARS-CoV-2 variants. The treatment is: around 19 received Ad26.COV2.S at low or high dose, single or two shots; 5 received placebo; per-sample allocation not given. Samples analyzed were those drawn on day 63 after the first vaccine or placebo injection. The data were produced by immunoSEQ multiplex PCR, yet TCRdb's version contains in-frame clones alone and is incomplete. The table includes around 340,000 clones, about 88% detected once. The sample was peripheral blood, taken in a trial of Ad26.COV2.S vaccine versus placebo. Every receptor here comes from a person aged 18-65 years who received the Ad26.COV2.S COVID-19 vaccine or a placebo.

The CDR3 sequence is CASSIQSGRAAGELFF. In DNA, the CDR3 is TGTGCCAGTAGTATTCAAAGCGGGAGGGCCGCCGGGGAGCTGTTTTTT. The chain combines TRBV19 with TRBJ2-2, with 10 bases matching TRBD2. Germline CDR1 LNHDA, CDR2 SQIVND (reference sequence). Trimming removed 3 bases from V and 6 bases from J; junction bases left unmatched: 7. The CDR3 is 16 amino acids.

The chain has TRBV28 and TRBJ1-3; D is uncertain. The CDR3 spans 14 residues. The germline V gene has CDR1 MDHEN and CDR2 SYDVKM. V lost 6 bases to trimming and J lost 0 bases, with 9 bases between them. CDR3 DNA sequence: TGTGCCAGCAGCAAACAGAGCTCTGGAAACACCATATATTTT. Protein sequence: CASSKQSSGNTIYF.

About this clone itself: The same CDR3 arises from other DNA sequences in this sample as well. The chain combines TRBV7-9 with TRBJ1-1; 9 bases agree with TRBD1. The CDR3 contains 15 residues. The V and J ends lost 1 base and 5 bases, in that order; junction bases with no gene match: 5. CDR1 and CDR2 (germline): SEHNR, FQNEAQ (reference sequence). The CDR3 DNA sequence: TGTGCCAGCAGCTTAGGGGGACAGGGTGGGACTGAAGCTTTCTTT. Translating it yields CASSLGGQGGTEAFF.

V is TRBV7-2 and J is TRBJ1-3, with 9 bases aligning to TRBD1. This CDR3 is 16 amino acids long. Germline CDR1 and CDR2: SGHTA and FQGNSA. V dropped 4 bases and J dropped 0; count of bases not matched to a gene: 4. The CDR3 sequence is CASSSSTGGSGNTIYF. CDR3 in DNA: TGTGCCAGCAGCTCGTCGACAGGGGGCTCTGGAAACACCATATATTTT.

The V and J genes are TRBV28 and TRBJ1-6, with 8 bases that match TRBD1. V shed 4 bases and J 0 bases; nucleotides not matched to a gene: 11. The CDR3 consists of 19 residues. Germline values: CDR1 MDHEN, CDR2 SYDVKM. The CDR3 coding sequence is TGTGCCAGCAGTTCCGGGACAGGCCATCCCGACTCCTATAATTCACCCCTCCACTTT. This gives the protein CASSSGTGHPDSYNSPLHF.

The chain recombines TRBV10-3 with TRBJ1-6; D gene uncertain. This CDR3 is 14 amino acids long. Germline CDR1 and CDR2: ENHRY and SYGVKD. The V end lost 5 bases, the J end lost 7 bases, and 12 bases lay between the germline ends. The CDR3 is CAISLDLVNSPLHF. The CDR3 DNA sequence: TGTGCCATCAGTTTGGACTTGGTGAATTCACCCCTCCACTTT.

The sample holds a few counts of this clone. The chain joins TRBV14 to TRBJ2-7; D perhaps matches TRBD1 (6 bases). Germline loops: CDR1 SGHDN, CDR2 FVKESK. V was shortened by 5 bases and J by 3 bases, with 14 bases between the two germline ends. This CDR3 contains 14 residues. CDR3 amino acids: CASSEGSTGYEQYF. The CDR3 nucleotides read TGTGCCAGCAGCGAGGGATCGACAGGCTACGAGCAGTACTTC.

Details on this clone: Other DNA sequences in this specimen translate into the identical CDR3. The chain's CDR3 is CASSLTPYEQYF. The CDR3 nucleotides are TGTGCCAGCAGTTTAACCCCCTACGAGCAGTACTTC. The V call is TRBV28, the J call TRBJ2-7; D is undetermined. Looked up from germline, CDR1 is MDHEN and CDR2 is SYDVKM. The V end was cut by 2 bases, the J end by 2 bases, with 4 bases between. This CDR3 comprises 12 residues.

This rearrangement joins TRBV5-1 to TRBJ1-3, with TRBD1 matching over 7 bases. V lost 5 bases and J lost 8; bases outside the gene matches: 7. Germline CDR1 reads SGHRS; CDR2 reads YFSETQ. This CDR3 contains 13 residues. The CDR3 loop is CASRTGMGDTIYF. The CDR3 region has the DNA TGCGCCAGCAGGACAGGGATGGGGGACACCATATATTTT.

This clone was picked up one time. A junction end diverges from the germline sequence, so it may reflect a read error. The rearrangement uses TRBV9 and TRBJ2-1, with D possibly TRBD2 on 6 matching bases. This CDR3 region has 14 residues. Germline V gene data show CDR1 as SGDLS and CDR2 as YYNGEE. DNA of the CDR3: TGTGCCAGCAGCCCCACAGGTACTAGCAAAGGAATAGTCTTC. Its protein is CASSPTGTSKGIVF. Full variable domain (missing parts from reference TRBV9 and TRBJ2-1): DSGVTQTPKHLITATGQRVTLRCSPRSGDLSVYWYQQSLDQGLQFLIQYYNGEERAKGNILERFSAQQFPDLHSELNLSSLELGDSALYFCASSPTGTSKGIVFGPGTRLTVL.

This chain links TRBV10-3 with TRBJ1-4; TRBD1 matches 11 bases. The CDR3 is 15 residues long. Germline V gene data show CDR1 as ENHRY and CDR2 as SYGVKD. After removal of 11 bases from V and 3 bases from J, the junction contained 8 bases not matched to a gene. CDR3 amino acids: CAVGTGGSANEKLFF. CDR3 coding DNA: TGTGCCGTCGGGACAGGGGGTTCAGCTAATGAAAAACTGTTTTTT.

The rearrangement uses TRBV5-8 and TRBJ2-2, with D possibly TRBD2 on 7 matching bases. The CDR3 is made up of 17 amino acids. Germline CDR1 and CDR2: SGHTS and YDEGEE. Deletions cut 5 bases from V and 2 bases from J, with 19 bases between. CDR3 DNA sequence: TGTGCCAGCAGTTTAACGGGGGGCCGGATTAACACCGGGGAGCTGTTTTTT. Translating gives CASSLTGGRINTGELFF.

This sequence joins TRBV28 and TRBJ1-4, with D possibly TRBD1 on 5 matching bases. Deletions cut 8 bases from V and 7 bases from J, with 20 bases between. The CDR3 loop spans 15 amino acids. CDR1 and CDR2 (germline): MDHEN, SYDVKM. The CDR3 DNA sequence: TGTGCCAGCGCCTCCCCCAGGGATAATGGTGAAAAACTGTTTTTT. This translates into CASASPRDNGEKLFF.

J is TRBJ2-1 and V is TRBV13; a weak D match, TRBD2 (5 bases). V dropped 5 bases and J dropped 5 bases, with 10 bases sitting between them. This CDR3 is 13 amino acids long. CDR1 and CDR2 from the germline V gene are PRHDT and FYEKMQ (reference sequence). Here the CDR3 DNA reads TGTGCCAGCAGCAACCGGGATAACAATGAGCAGTTCTTC. Protein product: CASSNRDNNEQFF.

The V and J genes are TRBV27 and TRBJ1-1; no reliable D call. Trimming took 3 bases from V and 5 from J, leaving 16 bases between them. Germline values: CDR1 MNHEY, CDR2 SMNVEV (reference sequence). This CDR3 has 15 amino acids. CDR3 loop: CASSFGRPVGTEAFF. The DNA for the CDR3 is TGTGCCAGCAGTTTCGGCAGGCCCGTAGGGACTGAAGCTTTCTTT.

The V gene is TRBV19, the J gene TRBJ2-3; the match to TRBD2 covers 9 bases. The CDR3 covers 15 residues. Trimming removed 4 bases from V and 3 bases from J; junction bases left unmatched: 5. The germline CDR1 and CDR2 sequences are LNHDA and SQIVND (reference sequence). DNA for the CDR3: TGTGCCAGTAGTACGGGACTAGCCGCTACAGATACGCAGTATTTT. Protein product: CASSTGLAATDTQYF.

This chain connects TRBV29-1 to TRBJ1-1; the D is unclear. In germline, CDR1 is SQVTM, CDR2 ANQGSEA. The CDR3 loop spans 13 amino acids. The V gene lost 4 bases and the J gene lost 5 bases, with 14 bases spanning the gap. This chain's CDR3 is CSVVRTLGTEAFF. The DNA for the CDR3 is TGCAGCGTTGTCAGGACCCTAGGAACTGAAGCTTTCTTT.

This chain connects TRBV6-6 to TRBJ2-1, with 14 positions matching TRBD2. Unmatched junction bases numbered 8, after V lost 6 bases and J lost 10 bases. The CDR3 sequence is 15 residues long. Germline V lookup: CDR1 MNHNY, CDR2 SVGAGI (reference sequence). The DNA for the CDR3 is TGTGCCAGCAGACAGACTAGCGGGAGGGGGACAGAGCAGTTCTTC. Translating it yields CASRQTSGRGTEQFF.

The CDR3 region is CASSSSPWQPQHF. In DNA, the CDR3 is TGTGCCAGCAGTTCGAGTCCCTGGCAGCCCCAGCATTTT. The chain has TRBV27 and TRBJ1-5; no clear D gene. Germline V lookup: CDR1 MNHEY, CDR2 SMNVEV (reference sequence). The CDR3 is made up of 13 amino acids. V was shortened by 4 bases and J by 7 bases, with 11 bases between the two germline ends.

The V call is TRBV9, the J call TRBJ2-1, with TRBD2 matching over 13 bases. CDR1 and CDR2 (germline): SGDLS, YYNGEE. The CDR3 loop spans 18 amino acids. The ends lost 4 bases at V and 0 bases at J; junction bases unmatched: 7. This CDR3 is CASSPTWTSGSSYNEQFF. The CDR3 DNA follows: TGTGCCAGCAGCCCAACGTGGACTAGCGGGAGCTCCTACAATGAGCAGTTCTTC.

V is TRBV11-2 and J is TRBJ1-4; D is perhaps TRBD1 (6 bases). CDR1 and CDR2 from the germline V gene are SGHAT and FQNNGV. V was pared by 5 bases and J by 3 bases, with 13 bases between. This CDR3 contains 15 residues. The chain's CDR3 is CASSPSTGSNEKLFF. The CDR3 coding sequence is TGTGCCAGCAGCCCTTCGACAGGATCTAATGAAAAACTGTTTTTT. Using reference TRBV11-2 and TRBJ1-4 for the parts outside the CDR3, the full variable domain is EAGVAQSPRYKIIEKRQSVAFWCNPISGHATLYWYQQILGQGPKLLIQFQNNGVVDDSQLPKDRFSAERLKGVDSTLKIQPAKLEDSAVYLCASSPSTGSNEKLFFGSGTQLSVL.

The chain is built from TRBV5-1 and TRBJ2-1; 7 nucleotides align to TRBD2. CDR1 is SGHRS, CDR2 YFSETQ, per germline. The ends lost 1 base at V and 7 bases at J; junction bases unmatched: 2. This CDR3 is 13 amino acids long. CDR3: CASSLLGGNEQFF. CDR3 DNA: TGCGCCAGCAGCTTGCTGGGAGGGAATGAGCAGTTCTTC.

CDR3 sequence (DNA): TGCGCCAGCAGCCAAGAACGCCTCGTCGACGAGCAGTACTTC. Translated: CASSQERLVDEQYF. The chain joins TRBV4-3 to TRBJ2-7; no clear D. CDR1 LGHNA and CDR2 YSLEER come from the germline V gene. Trimming removed 0 bases from V and 5 bases from J, with 11 bases in between. There are 14 residues in the CDR3.

The chain joins TRBV6-2 or TRBV6-3 to TRBJ1-1; D unresolved. The CDR3 runs 11 residues. V was pared by 5 bases and J by 4 bases, with 5 bases between. CDR1 is MNHEY, CDR2 SVGEGT, per germline. In nucleotides, the CDR3 is TGTGCCAGCAGTGGCATCACTGAAGCTTTCTTT. It codes for CASSGITEAFF.

This rearrangement joins TRBV6-6 to TRBJ2-7; D ambiguous. This CDR3 is built from 10 residues. The V and J ends lost 6 bases and 13 bases respectively, with 13 bases between them. CDR1 and CDR2 (germline): MNHNY, SVGAGI (reference sequence). Here the CDR3 reads CASSASSLYF. Here the CDR3 DNA reads TGTGCCAGCAGCGCAAGTTCTTTATACTTC.